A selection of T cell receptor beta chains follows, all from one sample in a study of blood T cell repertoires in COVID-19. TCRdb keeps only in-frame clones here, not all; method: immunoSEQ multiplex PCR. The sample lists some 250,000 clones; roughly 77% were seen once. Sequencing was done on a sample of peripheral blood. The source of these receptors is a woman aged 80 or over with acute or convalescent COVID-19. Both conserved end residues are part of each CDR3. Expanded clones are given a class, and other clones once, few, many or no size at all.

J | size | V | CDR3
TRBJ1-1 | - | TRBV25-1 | CASSPIKGFLGASTEAFF
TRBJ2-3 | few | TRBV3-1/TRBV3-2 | CASSQGYGRTADTQYF
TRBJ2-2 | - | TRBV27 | CASSLSPALNTGELFF
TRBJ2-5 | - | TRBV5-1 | CASARGRAGETQYF
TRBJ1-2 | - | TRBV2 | CASSPRQGYGYTF
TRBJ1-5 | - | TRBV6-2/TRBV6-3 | CASSYSIGRPPSVSNQPQHF
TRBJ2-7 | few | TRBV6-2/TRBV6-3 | CASSYGSGYSSSYEQYF
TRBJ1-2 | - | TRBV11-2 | CASSLSDTANYGYTF
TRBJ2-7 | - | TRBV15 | CATSTTQGAGHEQYF
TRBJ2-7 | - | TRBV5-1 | CASSLELAGRGEQYF
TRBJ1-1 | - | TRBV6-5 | CASSRQDLNTEAFF
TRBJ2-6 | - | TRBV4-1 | CASSLRQGADSGANVLTF
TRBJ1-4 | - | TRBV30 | CAWMYQSQGGEKLFF
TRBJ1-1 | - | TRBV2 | CASSAIELNTEAFF
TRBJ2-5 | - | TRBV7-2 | CASSLHQGLAGETQYF
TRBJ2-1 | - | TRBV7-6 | CASSPLPVGGGESEQFF
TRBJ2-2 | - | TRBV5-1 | CASSPRTGETGELFF
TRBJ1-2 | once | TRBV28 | CASSPDRGGYTF
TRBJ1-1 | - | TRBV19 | CASSTVGQVGRNTEAFF
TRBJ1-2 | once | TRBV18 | CASSPDRQSAYGYTF
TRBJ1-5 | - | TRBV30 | CAWSVSGGNQPQHF
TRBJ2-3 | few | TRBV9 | CASSVGGTDTQYF
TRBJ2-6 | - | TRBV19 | CASSIGANSGANVLTF
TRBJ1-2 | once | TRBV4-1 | CASSQGDGYTF
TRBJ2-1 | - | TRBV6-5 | CASSRGSVNNEQFF
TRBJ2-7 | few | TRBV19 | CASSIGGGGSSYEQYF
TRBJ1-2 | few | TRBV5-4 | CASSLSLNRLDRDYGYTF
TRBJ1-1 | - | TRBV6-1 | CASSARKTGVASMNTEAFF
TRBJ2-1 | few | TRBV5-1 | CASRRLTSSTNEQFF
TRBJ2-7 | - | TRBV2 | CASRRSVYYYEQYF
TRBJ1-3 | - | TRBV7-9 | CASSQDIVLHF
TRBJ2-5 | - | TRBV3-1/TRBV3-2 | CASSLRGVETQYF
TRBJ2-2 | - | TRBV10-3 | CAISELTSGSAGELFF
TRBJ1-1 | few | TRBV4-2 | CASSQHSGQGGFQGAFF
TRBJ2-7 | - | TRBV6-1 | CASSELNRGGYEQYF
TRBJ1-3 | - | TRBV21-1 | CASSKIGQTYSGNTIYF
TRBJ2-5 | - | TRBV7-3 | CASSSGSRETQYF
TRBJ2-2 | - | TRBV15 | CATSRGGSSNTGELFF
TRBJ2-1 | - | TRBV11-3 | CASSAPGDEQFF
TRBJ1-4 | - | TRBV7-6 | CASSLGPALNEKLFF
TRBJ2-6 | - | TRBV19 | CASSIRVTGANVLTF
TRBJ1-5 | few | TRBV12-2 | CASRLAGDGLHSNQPQHF